Presented here are 21 T cell receptor beta chains from one specimen sequenced in a study of T cell changes during pregnancy in multiple sclerosis. The data were produced by immunoSEQ multiplex PCR, yet TCRdb's version contains in-frame clones alone and is incomplete. The data hold 70,000 to 100,000 clones, with about 93% observed a single time. The specimen was peripheral blood, collected in the first trimester of pregnancy. The receptors were gathered from a female donor with multiple sclerosis, enrolled in a pregnancy study.

The chain has TRBV16 and TRBJ2-1; D uncertain. This CDR3 comprises 12 residues. V was clipped by 0 bases and J by 12 bases, with 9 bases between them. CDR1 KGHSY and CDR2 FQNENV come from the germline V gene. The CDR3 sequence: CASSQSDPGQFF. Written as DNA, the CDR3 is TGTGCCAGCAGCCAATCGGATCCAGGGCAGTTCTTC.

The rearrangement uses TRBV6-1 and TRBJ2-2; D is undetermined. Germline CDR1 reads MNHNS; CDR2 reads SASEGT. V shed 1 base and J shed 1 base, with 4 bases lying between them. The CDR3 is made up of 14 amino acids. The CDR3, as DNA: TGTGCCAGCAGTGAAGGACTGAACACCGGGGAGCTGTTTTTT. Its protein product is CASSEGLNTGELFF.

In this sample, this clone turned up once. The chain carries TRBV7-2 and TRBJ1-5; 9 nucleotides agree with TRBD1. The junction had 2 bases not matched to a gene; V was cut back by 1 base and J by 4 bases. Germline V gene lookup returns CDR1 SGHTA and CDR2 FQGNSA. CDR3 length: 15 residues. The CDR3: CASSLGGQGNQPQHF. DNA of the CDR3: TGTGCCAGCAGCTTAGGGGGACAGGGTAATCAGCCCCAGCATTTT.

CDR3 residues: CASSMGQSSYNEQFF. The CDR3 DNA follows: TGTGCCAGTAGTATGGGACAGAGCTCCTACAATGAGCAGTTCTTC. The rearrangement links TRBV19 to TRBJ2-1, with 7 bases matching TRBD1. Germline values: CDR1 LNHDA, CDR2 SQIVND (reference sequence). With V trimmed by 3 bases and J by 0 bases, 2 bases remained unmatched. CDR3 length: 15 residues.

The chain carries TRBV7-8 and TRBJ1-5, with 9 bases identical to TRBD1. The CDR3 totals 16 residues. V trimming: 0 bases; J trimming: 5 bases; junction bases outside the gene matches: 5. Germline values: CDR1 SGHVS, CDR2 FQNEAQ. As DNA, the CDR3 is TGTGCCAGCAGCTTAGCCGGACAGGGGTATCATCAGCCCCAGCATTTT. It translates to CASSLAGQGYHQPQHF.

The chain has TRBV18 and TRBJ2-5; D may be TRBD2 (6 bases). Trimming cost V 3 bases and J 2 bases, with 10 bases left between them. The V gene's germline CDR1 is KGHSH and CDR2 LQKENI. There are 14 residues in the CDR3. As DNA, the CDR3 is TGTGCCAGCTCACCGTCCGGGACTCAAGAGACCCAGTACTTC. This gives the protein CASSPSGTQETQYF.

The genes are TRBV7-9 and TRBJ2-3, with D possibly TRBD2 on 5 matching bases. Germline CDR1 SEHNR, CDR2 FQNEAQ (reference sequence). The CDR3 consists of 15 residues. Trimming removed 5 bases at V and 5 bases at J, with 17 bases between. The CDR3 DNA reads TGTGCCAGCAGCCTCTCCAGACGGAGGAGAGATACGCAGTATTTT. Amino acid sequence: CASSLSRRRRDTQYF.

The chain's CDR3 is CASSLGRDNEQFF. DNA of the CDR3: TGTGCCAGCAGCTTGGGCAGGGACAATGAGCAGTTCTTC. The chain links TRBV5-4 to TRBJ2-1; tentative D call: TRBD1 (5 bases). With 0 bases removed from V and 5 bases from J, the gap between germline ends came to 6 bases. Germline CDR1 and CDR2: SGHNT and YYREEE (reference sequence). The length of the CDR3 is 13 residues. The full variable domain, its missing parts supplied by reference TRBV5-4 and TRBJ2-1, is ETGVTQSPTHLIKTRGQQVTLRCSSQSGHNTVSWYQQALGQGPQFIFQYYREEENGRGNFPPRFSGLQFPNYSSELNVNALELDDSALYLCASSLGRDNEQFFGPGTRLTVL.

This clone was observed once. The chain recombines TRBV10-2 with TRBJ2-7, with D perhaps TRBD2 (7 bases). Trimming removed 6 bases from V and 5 bases from J, with 17 bases in between. The length of the CDR3 is 14 residues. Germline lookup yields CDR1 WSHSY and CDR2 SAAADI. The DNA of the CDR3 is TGCGCCAGCAGCACGGTCGGGGGGCCCAACGAGCAGTACTTC. It translates to CASSTVGGPNEQYF.

This sequence joins TRBV4-3 and TRBJ1-6; no firm D call. V lost 0 bases to trimming and J lost 0 bases, with 9 bases between them. CDR3 length: 17 amino acids. The germline gives CDR1 LGHNA, CDR2 YSLEER. The CDR3: CASSQERVRSYNSPLHF. In DNA form, the CDR3 reads TGCGCCAGCAGCCAAGAAAGAGTTCGCTCCTATAATTCACCCCTCCACTTT.

In regard to this clone: The junction and the germline gene differ at one end; a read error may be behind it. The chain's CDR3 is CASSYSGVNERFF. The CDR3, as DNA: TGTGCCAGCAGTTACTCGGGAGTGAATGAGCGGTTCTTC. V usage is TRBV6-5 and J usage is TRBJ2-1; D may be TRBD2 (5 bases). This CDR3 has 13 residues. Germline assignment: CDR1 MNHEY and CDR2 SVGAGI.

There are a few counts of this clone. The chain recombines TRBV6-5 with TRBJ1-2, with TRBD1 matching over 7 bases. CDR3 size: 15 residues. Germline CDR1 reads MNHEY; CDR2 reads SVGAGI. After removal of 0 bases from V and 10 bases from J, the junction contained 11 bases not matched to a gene. The CDR3 bases are TGTGCCAGCAGTTACTCGGGGGGACAGCGGCCTGTCTACACCTTC. It yields the protein CASSYSGGQRPVYTF.

The rearrangement links TRBV18 to TRBJ2-2; D perhaps matches TRBD2 (5 bases). This CDR3 has 16 residues. Trimming removed 1 base from V and 4 bases from J, with 13 bases in between. Looked up from germline, CDR1 is KGHSH and CDR2 is LQKENI. The CDR3 here is CASSPRAEVGTGELFF. The CDR3 nucleotides read TGTGCCAGCTCACCACGGGCGGAGGTCGGCACCGGGGAGCTGTTTTTT.

The J gene is TRBJ2-1, the V gene TRBV21-1; the D call TRBD1 from the table was never checked on the DNA. TRBV21-1 is recorded as a pseudogene. The CDR3 sequence is 12 residues long. CDR3 in DNA: TGTGCCAACTCGACAGGGCCCAATGAGCAGTTCTTC. Protein sequence: CANSTGPNEQFF.

This clone was seen more than once but under ten times. The genes are TRBV18 and TRBJ1-1; D is unresolved. CDR1 KGHSH and CDR2 LQKENI come from the germline V gene. This CDR3 contains 12 residues. V gave up 3 bases and J gave up 7 bases, with 9 bases separating them. CDR3: CASSPRGGEAFF. The CDR3 DNA follows: TGTGCCAGCTCACCCCGGGGAGGTGAAGCTTTCTTT.

This chain joins TRBV9 and TRBJ2-3; weak D call: TRBD2 (6 bases). CDR3 size: 13 residues. The ends were cut back, 2 bases at V and 11 bases at J, with 15 bases in the middle. Germline CDR1 is SGDLS and CDR2 is YYNGEE. CDR3 DNA sequence: TGTGCCAGCAGCGTCGGTAGCGGTATAGTGCAGTATTTT. Protein sequence: CASSVGSGIVQYF.

The chain uses TRBV30 and TRBJ1-4, with TRBD1 identical over 10 bases. Germline values: CDR1 GTSNPN, CDR2 SVGIG (reference sequence). V shed 1 base, J shed 0 bases, and the junction held 11 bases outside the gene matches. The length of the CDR3 is 19 residues. CDR3 bases: TGTGCCTGGAGTGCCTCGTGGACAGGGGGGGGCCCAACTAATGAAAAACTGTTTTTT. Translated: CAWSASWTGGGPTNEKLFF.

The chain joins TRBV10-1 to TRBJ2-7; TRBD2 matches at 11 bases. The CDR3 consists of 14 residues. Germline CDR1 reads WNHNN; CDR2 reads SYGVQD (reference sequence). J gave up 5 bases and V 2 bases, and 2 bases lay outside the gene matches. CDR3 residues: CASSETSGSDEQYF. The CDR3 bases are TGCGCCAGCAGTGAGACTAGCGGGAGTGACGAGCAGTACTTC.

The V call is TRBV4-2, the J call TRBJ2-2; D is unresolved. Germline V CDR1 and CDR2: LGHNA, YNFKEQ. V was trimmed by 0 bases and J by 4 bases, leaving 3 bases between them. The CDR3 has 13 residues. CDR3 coding DNA: TGTGCCAGCAGCCAAGACAGCACCGGGGAGCTGTTTTTT. This codes for CASSQDSTGELFF.

CDR3 in amino acids: CASSFGQAAYEQYF. The CDR3 coding sequence is TGTGCCAGCAGTTTCGGACAGGCCGCCTACGAGCAGTACTTC. This rearrangement joins TRBV6-5 to TRBJ2-7, with TRBD1 identical over 7 bases. CDR3 length equals 14 residues. Trimming removed 4 bases from V and 2 bases from J; junction bases left unmatched: 5. Germline loops: CDR1 MNHEY, CDR2 SVGAGI.

The chain has TRBV15 and TRBJ1-5, with TRBD1 as a possible D gene (6 bases). The CDR3 is 15 residues long. CDR1 and CDR2 (germline): LNHNV, YYDKDF (reference sequence). V lost 3 bases and J 4 bases, leaving 13 bases between the germline ends. The CDR3 nucleotides read TGTGCCACCAGCAGGAACAGGGAAAAGAATCAGCCCCAGCATTTT. This sequence encodes CATSRNREKNQPQHF. The full variable domain, its missing parts supplied by reference TRBV15 and TRBJ1-5, is DAMVIQNPRYQVTQFGKPVTLSCSQTLNHNVMYWYQQKSSQAPKLLFHYYDKDFNNEADTPDNFQSRRPNTSFCFLDIRSPGLGDTAMYLCATSRNREKNQPQHFGDGTRLSIL.